The sequence of this TCR beta chain was determined in a study of T cell responses to AZD1222 COVID-19 vaccine. Clones were read by immunoSEQ multiplex PCR, and TCRdb kept only the in-frame ones, dropping some. The profile covers over 150,000 clones, with 80% to 90% appearing a single time and approximately 6.9% taken by the ten largest. This CDR3 is built from 14 residues. The trim removed 0 bases at V and 5 bases at J, leaving 2 bases unmatched. The germline V gene has CDR1 MNHNS and CDR2 SASEGT. This chain uses TRBV6-1 with TRBJ2-3; 7 positions match TRBD1. This specimen was peripheral blood, taken on day 0 of AZD1222 vaccination. This clonotype was obtained from an adult in good health. This CDR3 reads CASSEATGVDTQYF. In DNA, the CDR3 is TGTGCCAGCAGTGAAGCTACAGGGGTAGATACGCAGTATTTT.